This passage covers 27 T cell receptor beta chains from one sample sequenced in a study of T cell repertoires in cytomegalovirus infection. TCRdb used MiXCR to reprocess the reads, holding one entry per CDR3 protein. The table records around 900,000 distinct CDR3 sequences, about 33% of them present only once. Antigens for these TCRs are unknown. The sample in question was cultured CD8+ T cells from PBMCs, obtained from culture after CMV antigen stimulation. The receptors shown here come from a human donor in good health (CMV status not recorded). Some clones in this sample may be carry-over from other donors' samples.

A few counts support this clonotype. This chain uses TRBV27 with TRBJ2-2; D not resolved. Germline-derived CDR1 and CDR2 are MNHEY and SMNVEV (reference sequence). The CDR3 has 17 residues. Trimming left V 1 base short and J 4 bases short, with 16 bases between. CDR3 DNA sequence: TGTGCCAGCAGTTTATTTAGCATTGGCTCGGCCACCGGGGAGCTGTTTTTT. Its protein is CASSLFSIGSATGELFF.

This clonotype came up a few times. The chain has TRBV12-3 or TRBV12-4 and TRBJ2-7; the match to TRBD2 covers 15 bases. The trim removed 3 bases at V and 7 bases at J, leaving 16 bases unmatched. The CDR3 spans 19 residues. The CDR3 DNA reads TGTGCCAGCAGTTTTTCTGTGGACGGACTAGCGGGGGGGCCTTTAGAGCAGTACGTC. It is translated as CASSFSVDGLAGGPLEQYV.

In DNA form, the CDR3 reads TGTGCCAGCAGTTTCGGACCGGGAAGCCAGCCCCAGCATTTT. The encoded protein is CASSFGPGSQPQHF. The chain combines TRBV27 with TRBJ1-5; D not resolved. The CDR3 has 14 amino acids. The germline V and J ends were trimmed by 3 bases and 7 bases, with 13 bases remaining between them. Germline V CDR1 and CDR2: MNHEY, SMNVEV (reference sequence).

The chain employs TRBV12-3 or TRBV12-4 and TRBJ1-4; weak D call: TRBD1 (6 bases). CDR3 length: 16 amino acids. The V end was cut by 3 bases, the J end by 1 base, with 12 bases between. CDR3 region: CASSFSAGETNEKLFF. In DNA form, the CDR3 reads TGTGCCAGCAGTTTCTCCGCAGGGGAAACTAATGAAAAACTGTTTTTT.

This clonotype was found a few times. The CDR3 bases are TGTGCCAGCAGTTTAAGCGGGGGTCGCTACGAGCAGTACGTC. The encoded protein is CASSLSGGRYEQYV. The V gene is TRBV28, the J gene TRBJ2-7, with 8 positions matching TRBD2. CDR3 length equals 14 residues. Germline values: CDR1 MDHEN, CDR2 SYDVKM. V gave up 2 bases and J gave up 3 bases; unmatched junction bases: 3.

Note on this clonotype: One end of the junction does not line up with germline, which may come from a read error. V is TRBV7-6 and J is TRBJ2-1; 14 nucleotides align to TRBD2. Germline-derived CDR1 and CDR2 are SGHVS and FNYEAQ. The CDR3 covers 17 residues. As DNA, the CDR3 is TGTGCTAGCAGCTTAGCCGGGACTAGCGGGAGAATAAATGAGCAGTTCTTC. Translated: CASSLAGTSGRINEQFF.

This clonotype was seen only a few times. The CDR3 region has the DNA TGTGCCACCAGCAGAGACCCCCCCCTGGGCCGGGGGGGCTACACCTTC. Protein sequence: CATSRDPPLGRGGYTF. The V call is TRBV15, the J call TRBJ1-2; D may be TRBD1 (5 bases). Germline values: CDR1 LNHNV, CDR2 YYDKDF (reference sequence). The CDR3 runs 16 residues. Trimming removed 0 bases at V and 8 bases at J, with 19 bases between.

This clonotype has a count of ten or more. J is TRBJ2-1 and V is TRBV12-3 or TRBV12-4, with 9 bases aligning to TRBD2. J gave up 8 bases and V 8 bases, and 4 bases lay outside the gene matches. The CDR3 has 12 residues. CDR3 coding DNA: TGTGCCAGCCGCGGGGGGGCTTATGAGCAGTTCTTC. Amino acid sequence: CASRGGAYEQFF.

This clonotype was found a few times. The CDR3, as DNA: TGTGCCACCAGTGATTATGGGTACAATGAGCAGTTCTTC. Protein product: CATSDYGYNEQFF. The V and J genes are TRBV24-1 and TRBJ2-1; D is unclear. CDR1 and CDR2 from the germline V gene are KGHDR and SFDVKD. The V end lost 2 bases, the J end lost 4 bases, and 5 bases lay between the germline ends. This CDR3 is 13 amino acids long.

The J gene is TRBJ1-6, the V gene TRBV2; D call uncertain. Germline CDR1 and CDR2: SNHLY and FYNNEI. Trimming shortened V by 6 bases and J by 5 bases, and 2 bases separated the two germline ends. This CDR3 has 11 residues. CDR3 DNA sequence: TGTGCCAGCAGGAATAATTCACCCCTCCACTTT. Encoded protein: CASRNNSPLHF.

The chain uses TRBV5-1 and TRBJ2-1; maybe TRBD2 (6 bases). The V end was cut by 0 bases, the J end by 5 bases, with 12 bases between. The CDR3 length is 15 residues. Germline lookup yields CDR1 SGHRS and CDR2 YFSETQ. The CDR3: CASSLGDLLNNEQFF. The CDR3 nucleotides are TGCGCCAGCAGCTTGGGGGACTTACTAAACAATGAGCAGTTCTTC.

In its sample, this clonotype was seen many times. The CDR3 nucleotides are TGTGCCAGCAGCCACGAAAGAGGGACCGAGCAGTACGTC. This codes for CASSHERGTEQYV. V usage is TRBV7-6 and J usage is TRBJ2-7, with D perhaps TRBD1 or TRBD2 (5 bases each). This CDR3 spans 13 amino acids. The V gene lost 5 bases and the J gene lost 6 bases, with 14 bases spanning the gap. CDR1 is SGHVS and CDR2 is FNYEAQ in the germline V gene.

The V gene is TRBV7-6, the J gene TRBJ1-5; D is unclear. V dropped 0 bases and J dropped 4 bases, with 16 bases sitting between them. Per germline, CDR1 SGHVS and CDR2 FNYEAQ. This CDR3 is 17 amino acids long. Here the CDR3 DNA reads TGTGCCAGCAGCTTAGCAGAAGAAAGTACGGGGAATCAGCCCCAGCATTTT. It codes for CASSLAEESTGNQPQHF.

The chain recombines TRBV6-1 with TRBJ2-7; D unresolved. Germline lookup yields CDR1 MNHNS and CDR2 SASEGT. The V end was cut by 3 bases, the J end by 7 bases, with 10 bases between. This CDR3 contains 12 residues. The CDR3 protein is CASSEAGREQYF. CDR3 nucleotide sequence: TGTGCCAGCAGTGAGGCAGGACGGGAGCAGTACTTC.

This chain links TRBV7-9 with TRBJ2-1; D is unclear. The CDR3 covers 12 residues. Germline CDR1 is SEHNR and CDR2 is FQNEAQ (reference sequence). V lost 11 bases and J lost 10, with 18 bases in between. In DNA, the CDR3 is TGTGCCGCTGGCGAGACCCCAGTCGAGCAGTTCTTC. It translates to CAAGETPVEQFF.

Of note for this clonotype: The junction differs from germline at one of its ends, possibly a read error. The chain joins TRBV7-2 to TRBJ1-5, with TRBD1 identical over 7 bases. Germline assignment: CDR1 SGHTA and CDR2 FQGNSA. This CDR3 spans 13 amino acids. CDR3 loop: CVSSRQGGQPQHF. Here the CDR3 DNA reads TGTGTCAGCAGCCGACAGGGAGGTCAGCCCCAGCATTTT.

This clonotype was seen repeatedly, ten times or more. The J gene is TRBJ1-6, the V gene TRBV7-8; D not resolved. Germline-derived CDR1 and CDR2 are SGHVS and FQNEAQ. The CDR3 loop spans 21 amino acids. Trimming left V 1 base short and J 4 bases short, with 26 bases between. This CDR3 is CASSLEPERYPGMGYNSPLHF. CDR3 coding DNA: TGTGCCAGCAGCTTAGAGCCCGAAAGGTATCCCGGAATGGGGTATAATTCACCCCTCCACTTT.

CDR3 in DNA: TGTGCCAGCAGTTTGACTGGGGGCGAGGAGCAGTACTTC. It translates to CASSLTGGEEQYF. The chain joins TRBV12-3 or TRBV12-4 to TRBJ2-7; tentative D call: TRBD1 (6 bases). CDR3 length: 13 residues. Trimming removed 3 bases from V and 7 bases from J, with 13 bases in between.

This clonotype appeared a few times. This chain links TRBV6-2 or TRBV6-3 with TRBJ1-1; 7 bases align to TRBD1. Trimming cost V 5 bases and J 5 bases; bases outside gene matches: 8. The germline gives CDR1 MNHEY, CDR2 SVGEGT. The CDR3 runs to 14 residues. In DNA form, the CDR3 reads TGTGCCAGCAGTCCATTACAGGGGCGGACTGAAGCTTTCTTT. This encodes CASSPLQGRTEAFF.

In its sample, this clonotype was seen a few times. This chain uses TRBV9 with TRBJ2-1; D uncertain. CDR3 length equals 17 residues. V was clipped by 2 bases and J by 1 base, with 16 bases between them. The germline V gene has CDR1 SGDLS and CDR2 YYNGEE. The CDR3 region is CASSVTPAESSYNEQFF. CDR3 in DNA: TGTGCCAGCAGCGTGACCCCTGCGGAAAGTTCCTACAATGAGCAGTTCTTC.

Remarks on this clonotype: A junction boundary mismatches the germline segment, possibly from a read error. The chain recombines TRBV19 with TRBJ2-7; 8 nucleotides match TRBD2. CDR1 and CDR2 from the germline V gene are LNHDA and SQIVND (reference sequence). This CDR3 is 13 amino acids long. The CDR3 loop reads CVSTPGLGYEQYF. CDR3 coding DNA: TGTGTCAGTACCCCGGGACTAGGGTACGAGCAGTACTTC.

This clonotype has more than one count but fewer than ten. The rearrangement links TRBV12-3 or TRBV12-4 to TRBJ2-3, with D tentatively TRBD2 (5 bases). The CDR3 spans 15 residues. Trimming pared 3 bases from V and 6 bases from J, leaving 16 bases between. The DNA of the CDR3 is TGTGCCAGCAGTTTTATAGGGCGGGTTTGGGATACGCAGTATTTT. Its translation is CASSFIGRVWDTQYF.

This clonotype appeared a few times. The V gene is TRBV5-5, the J gene TRBJ2-5; 9 positions agree with TRBD2. CDR3 length: 15 residues. The junction had 5 bases not matched to a gene; V was cut back by 3 bases and J by 2 bases. CDR1 is SGHKS, CDR2 YYEKEE, per germline (reference sequence). The CDR3 nucleotides are TGTGCCAGCAGCTCACCTAGCGGGGATCAAGAGACCCAGTACTTC. Amino acid sequence: CASSSPSGDQETQYF.

This clonotype was detected many times. V and J are TRBV7-6 and TRBJ1-1; 10 nucleotides agree with TRBD1. The ends lost 5 bases at V and 1 base at J; junction bases unmatched: 10. Per the germline V gene, CDR1 is SGHVS and CDR2 is FNYEAQ. The CDR3 contains 17 residues. CDR3 loop: CASSKTGGELPNTEAFF. CDR3 DNA: TGTGCCAGCAGCAAGACAGGGGGCGAGCTACCGAACACTGAAGCTTTCTTT.

This clonotype has a count of ten or more. The DNA for the CDR3 is TGTGCCAGTAGTATGACAGGGGGCGATGAGCAGTTCTTC. Protein product: CASSMTGGDEQFF. V is TRBV19 and J is TRBJ2-1; 10 nucleotides agree with TRBD1. With 3 bases clipped from V and 8 bases from J, the junction kept 1 base outside the gene matches. This CDR3 is built from 13 residues. Germline V lookup: CDR1 LNHDA, CDR2 SQIVND (reference sequence).

In its sample, this clonotype was seen once. This sequence joins TRBV19 and TRBJ1-5; 8 bases map to TRBD1. V gave up 1 base and J gave up 4 bases; unmatched junction bases: 6. The CDR3 consists of 16 residues. Germline V gives CDR1 LNHDA, CDR2 SQIVND (reference sequence). The CDR3 region is CASSIVGQGSNQPQHF. The CDR3 DNA sequence: TGTGCCAGTAGTATAGTAGGACAGGGCAGTAATCAGCCCCAGCATTTT.

This clonotype has ten or more counts. The rearrangement uses TRBV7-2 and TRBJ2-7; 9 bases fit TRBD1. CDR3 length: 14 amino acids. V gave up 4 bases and J gave up 4 bases; unmatched junction bases: 5. Germline V gene sequence: CDR1 SGHTA, CDR2 FQGNSA. The CDR3 sequence is CASSWTGASYEQYF. In DNA, the CDR3 is TGTGCCAGCAGCTGGACAGGGGCTTCTTACGAGCAGTACTTC. Together with reference TRBV7-2 and TRBJ2-7, the CDR3 gives the full variable domain: GAGVSQSPSNKVTEKGKDVELRCDPISGHTALYWYRQSLGQGLEFLIYFQGNSAPDKSGLPSDRFSAERTGGSVSTLTIQRTQQEDSAVYLCASSWTGASYEQYFGPGTRLTVT.